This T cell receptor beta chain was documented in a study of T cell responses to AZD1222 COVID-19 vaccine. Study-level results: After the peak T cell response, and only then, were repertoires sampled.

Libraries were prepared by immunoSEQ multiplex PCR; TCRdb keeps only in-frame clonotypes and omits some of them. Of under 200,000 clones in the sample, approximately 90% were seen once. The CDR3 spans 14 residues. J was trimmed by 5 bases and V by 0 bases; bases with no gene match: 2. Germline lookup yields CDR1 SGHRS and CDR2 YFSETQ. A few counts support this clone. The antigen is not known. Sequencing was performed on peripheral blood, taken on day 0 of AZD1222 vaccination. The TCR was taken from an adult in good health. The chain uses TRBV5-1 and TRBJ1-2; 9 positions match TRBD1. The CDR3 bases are TGCGCCAGCAGCTTGGGACAGGGGGGATATGGCTACACCTTC. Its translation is CASSLGQGGYGYTF.